This T cell receptor (beta chain) originates from a study of cytomegalovirus exposure and HLA in healthy donors. As for the study in general: Researchers found that roughly 80% of 398 genotyped donors fell within the Caucasian-associated ancestry cluster. Study-level findings and limits: The likely explanation for a cluster of highly shared sequence variants was sequencing artifact. Later work associated more than 15,000 TCR beta sequences with HLA alleles at 0.05 false discovery rate.

A word on this clone: Its specificity is unknown.

In the PCR, 60 Vbeta and 13 Jbeta primers were used. Study processing details: About 80 million unique TCR beta chains, 10 million to 13 million of them shared, were counted by a later analysis. Data came from immunoSEQ multiplex PCR; TCRdb stores just in-frame clones and leaves some out. The V and J calls and clone size come from that table; D and trimming were worked out from the DNA. The sample shows 150,000 to 200,000 clones, roughly 76% of them seen only once. Germline CDR1 KGHSY, CDR2 FQNENV. V lost 7 bases, J lost 5 bases, and 27 bases lay in between. CDR3 length: 18 residues. The rearrangement uses TRBV16 and TRBJ2-4, with D possibly TRBD1 on 5 matching bases. Sequencing was done on a sample of PBMCs. The clonotype originates from a woman younger than 35 in good health and CMV-seropositive. CDR3 loop: CASTLLQFETASQNIQYF. The CDR3 nucleotides read TGTGCCAGCACCCTACTTCAGTTTGAGACAGCTTCACAAAACATTCAGTACTTC.